This T cell receptor (beta chain) was captured in a study of blood T cell repertoires in COVID-19. Study details: The origin of the acute and convalescent COVID-19 samples was the United States, Italy and Spain. The analysed material was cDNA or gDNA that came from T cells, B-cell-depleted T cells, or PBMCs.

The CDR3 runs 13 residues. The germline V and J ends were trimmed by 2 bases and 7 bases, with 8 bases remaining between them. The germline V gene has CDR1 SGHDN and CDR2 FVKESK. Study processing details: Amplifying reference gene primers gave estimates of nucleated cell counts. TCRdb's table, derived via immunoSEQ multiplex PCR, lists solely in-frame clones and lacks some. That table gives V, J and clone size, and the DNA gave D and trimming. The sample includes fewer than 75,000 clones, 85% to 90% of them seen just once. The V call is TRBV14, the J call TRBJ2-2, with D possibly being TRBD2 (5 bases). Sequencing input: peripheral blood. This TCR was recovered from a man aged 50 to 59 with active COVID-19. The DNA of the CDR3 is TGTGCCAGCAGCCAAAGCGGTCTCGGGGAGCTGTTTTTT. Its protein is CASSQSGLGELFF.